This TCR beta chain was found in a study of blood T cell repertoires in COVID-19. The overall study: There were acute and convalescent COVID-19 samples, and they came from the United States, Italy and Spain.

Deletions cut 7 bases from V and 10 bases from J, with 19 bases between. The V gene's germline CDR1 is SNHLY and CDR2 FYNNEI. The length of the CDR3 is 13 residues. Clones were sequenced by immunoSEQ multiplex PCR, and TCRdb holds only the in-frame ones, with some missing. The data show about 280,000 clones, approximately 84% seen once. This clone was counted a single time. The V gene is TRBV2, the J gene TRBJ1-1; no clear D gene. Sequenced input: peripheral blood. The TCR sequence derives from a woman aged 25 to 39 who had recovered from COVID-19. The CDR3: CASNPRTPGVAFF. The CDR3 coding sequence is TGTGCCAGCAATCCAAGGACTCCCGGCGTAGCTTTCTTT. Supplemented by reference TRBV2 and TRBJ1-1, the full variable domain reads EPEVTQTPSHQVTQMGQEVILRCVPISNHLYFYWYRQILGQKVEFLVSFYNNEISEKSEIFDDQFSVERPDGSNFTLKIRSTKLEDSAMYFCASNPRTPGVAFFGQGTRLTVV.